Below are 26 T cell receptor beta chains sequenced from a single sample in a study of T cell changes during pregnancy in multiple sclerosis. Sequencing was performed with immunoSEQ multiplex PCR; in TCRdb, only in-frame clones are kept and a portion is missing. The data hold around 30,000 clones, with about 90% observed a single time. Sample: CD8+ T cells from peripheral blood mononuclear cells, taken in the third trimester of pregnancy. These receptors all stem from a female donor with multiple sclerosis, enrolled in a pregnancy study.

J is TRBJ2-1 and V is TRBV6-4, with 11 bases fitting TRBD2. V was pared by 4 bases and J by 5 bases, with 7 bases of the junction left unmatched. CDR3 length: 16 residues. CDR1 and CDR2 (germline): MRHNA, SNTAGT. DNA for the CDR3: TGTGCCAGCAGTGCTAGCGGGGGGACCGGGGACAATGAGCAGTTCTTC. Residues: CASSASGGTGDNEQFF.

This chain connects TRBV6-4 to TRBJ2-3; 8 nucleotides match TRBD1. Looked up from germline, CDR1 is MRHNA and CDR2 is SNTAGT. The CDR3 totals 15 residues. The V gene end was trimmed by 0 bases and the J gene end by 4 bases; junction bases not matched to a gene: 3. The CDR3 loop reads CASSDSPGGADTQYF. DNA for the CDR3: TGTGCCAGCAGTGACTCGCCAGGGGGCGCAGATACGCAGTATTTT.

V is TRBV6-5 and J is TRBJ1-2; TRBD1 agrees at 7 bases. The CDR3 consists of 15 residues. Germline V CDR1 and CDR2: MNHEY, SVGAGI. With V trimmed by 3 bases and J by 4 bases, 8 bases remained unmatched. The CDR3 nucleotides read TGTGCCAGCAGTTATGCCGGGACAGAAGTCTATGGCTACACCTTC. Translated: CASSYAGTEVYGYTF.

This chain uses TRBV5-1 with TRBJ2-7; D is unresolved. V lost 2 bases, J lost 3 bases, and 12 bases lay in between. This CDR3 region has 14 residues. Germline loops: CDR1 SGHRS, CDR2 YFSETQ. CDR3 nucleotide sequence: TGCGCCAGCAGCTTAACGACAAATTTCTACGAGCAGTACTTC. Its translation: CASSLTTNFYEQYF.

This clone has only one observation. The chain couples TRBV5-1 to TRBJ2-7; 10 bases match TRBD1. Per germline, CDR1 SGHRS and CDR2 YFSETQ. V lost 7 bases, J lost 7 bases, and 5 bases stayed unmatched. The CDR3 spans 12 residues. As DNA, the CDR3 is TGCGCCAGCGGGACAGGGGCCCAGGAGCAGTACTTC. Its translation is CASGTGAQEQYF.

V is TRBV4-3 and J is TRBJ1-3, with a weak D call TRBD1 (6 bases). V was shortened by 1 base and J by 4 bases, with 11 bases between the two germline ends. In germline, CDR1 is LGHNA, CDR2 YSLEER. This CDR3 spans 15 amino acids. The CDR3, as DNA: TGCGCCAGCAGCCAAGTGGCACAGGGAGGAAACACCATATATTTT. This codes for CASSQVAQGGNTIYF.

In nucleotides, the CDR3 is TGTGCCAGTAAAACAGTTAACTATGGCTACACCTTC. Protein: CASKTVNYGYTF. V and J are TRBV19 and TRBJ1-2; D not resolved. V was trimmed by 7 bases and J by 1 base, leaving 7 bases between them. Germline V gene data show CDR1 as LNHDA and CDR2 as SQIVND (reference sequence). The CDR3 is 12 amino acids.

The chain combines TRBV2 with TRBJ2-1, with a possible D match to TRBD2 (6 bases). Germline V gives CDR1 SNHLY, CDR2 FYNNEI. The CDR3 loop spans 15 amino acids. V was cut by 8 bases and J by 5 bases, with 19 bases left in between. As DNA, the CDR3 is TGTGCCAGCGAGGGTGAGAACGGGGGTAACAATGAGCAGTTCTTC. As protein: CASEGENGGNNEQFF.

This sequence joins TRBV7-9 and TRBJ2-7; TRBD2 is a possible D gene (6 bases). The CDR3 length is 12 residues. The V gene lost 5 bases and the J gene lost 7 bases, with 12 bases spanning the gap. The V gene's germline CDR1 is SEHNR and CDR2 FQNEAQ (reference sequence). CDR3 region: CASSPRRAEQYF. CDR3 nucleotides: TGTGCCAGCAGCCCCAGGAGGGCGGAGCAGTACTTC.

The chain links TRBV7-3 to TRBJ1-2, with D possibly being TRBD1 (5 bases). V lost 0 bases, J lost 6 bases, and 26 bases lay in between. Germline-derived CDR1 and CDR2 are SGHTA and FQGTGA. The CDR3 covers 19 residues. The CDR3: CASSLTGQTSPGYVDGYTF. The CDR3 DNA reads as TGTGCCAGCAGCTTAACGGGCCAAACGTCCCCAGGGTACGTTGATGGCTACACCTTC.

The chain carries TRBV4-2 and TRBJ2-7, with 8 bases that match TRBD2. The germline gives CDR1 LGHNA, CDR2 YNFKEQ. Trimming at V came to 5 bases and at J to 5 bases, leaving 14 bases not matched to a gene. The CDR3 loop spans 16 amino acids. The CDR3 bases are TGTGCCAGCAGCTCCTCGGCGGGGGGCTCTATCGACGAGCAGTACTTC. Its translation is CASSSSAGGSIDEQYF.

The V call is TRBV19, the J call TRBJ1-1; 12 nucleotides match TRBD1. The length of the CDR3 is 18 residues. The V and J ends lost 3 bases and 5 bases, in that order; junction bases with no gene match: 13. From germline, CDR1 is LNHDA and CDR2 SQIVND (reference sequence). The CDR3 sequence: CASSIVGQGALIGTEAFF. CDR3 DNA: TGTGCCAGTAGTATTGTGGGACAGGGGGCTTTAATCGGGACTGAAGCTTTCTTT.

The chain is built from TRBV9 and TRBJ1-2; possible D gene TRBD1, 5 bases. With 7 bases removed from V and 4 bases from J, the gap between germline ends came to 20 bases. CDR1 is SGDLS and CDR2 is YYNGEE in the germline V gene. CDR3 length equals 15 residues. This CDR3 is CASGEGRESSYGYTF. The CDR3, as DNA: TGTGCCAGCGGGGAGGGGCGCGAGAGCTCCTATGGCTACACCTTC.

This clone was seen a single time. V gene TRBV9 combines with J gene TRBJ1-2; 8 bases match TRBD1. There are 15 residues in the CDR3. Per germline, CDR1 SGDLS and CDR2 YYNGEE. V was clipped by 4 bases and J by 7 bases; unmatched bases: 12. The CDR3 region is CASSTTGGGGGGYTF. The CDR3 region has the DNA TGTGCCAGCAGCACCACAGGGGGGGGTGGGGGTGGCTACACCTTC.

The chain links TRBV4-2 to TRBJ1-1; D is perhaps TRBD1 (6 bases). The CDR3 sequence is 16 residues long. Trimming removed 3 bases at V and 3 bases at J, with 17 bases between. Looked up from germline, CDR1 is LGHNA and CDR2 is YNFKEQ. CDR3 residues: CASSQGAGVEDTEAFF. The CDR3 nucleotides read TGTGCCAGCAGCCAGGGGGCAGGAGTTGAAGACACTGAAGCTTTCTTT.

J is TRBJ2-7 and V is TRBV4-3, with TRBD2 identical over 8 bases. Germline lookup yields CDR1 LGHNA and CDR2 YSLEER. CDR3 length: 14 residues. V shed 5 bases, J shed 3 bases, and the junction held 6 bases outside the gene matches. The CDR3 DNA follows: TGCGCCAGCAGCTCGTTCCGGGGGGGCTACGAGCAGTACTTC. It encodes CASSSFRGGYEQYF.

V is TRBV6-1 and J is TRBJ2-3; 8 bases line up with TRBD2. The CDR3 sequence is 13 residues long. CDR1 MNHNS and CDR2 SASEGT come from the germline V gene. With V trimmed by 7 bases and J by 3 bases, 3 bases remained unmatched. The CDR3 spells CASMRLATDTQYF. The CDR3 DNA is TGTGCCAGCATGCGACTAGCGACAGATACGCAGTATTTT.

This chain uses TRBV5-4 with TRBJ1-1; possible D gene TRBD1, 5 bases. V shed 0 bases and J shed 4 bases, with 10 bases lying between them. CDR1 is SGHNT and CDR2 is YYREEE in the germline V gene (reference sequence). This CDR3 region has 14 residues. CDR3 in amino acids: CASSLGQYSTEAFF. The CDR3 bases are TGTGCCAGCAGCTTGGGACAGTATTCCACTGAAGCTTTCTTT.

CDR3 sequence: CASSAASGHETQYF. The CDR3, as DNA: TGTGCCAGCAGTGCCGCTAGCGGGCACGAGACCCAGTACTTC. The rearrangement links TRBV2 to TRBJ2-5; 8 bases map to TRBD2. With 4 bases clipped from V and 5 bases from J, the junction kept 6 bases outside the gene matches. This CDR3 comprises 14 residues. Germline V gives CDR1 SNHLY, CDR2 FYNNEI.

The V and J genes are TRBV6-4 and TRBJ2-3; 12 bases match TRBD2. Losses at the gene ends were 4 bases for V and 1 base for J; bases not matched to a gene: 0. Germline V gives CDR1 MRHNA, CDR2 SNTAGT. The CDR3 is 15 amino acids. CDR3 region: CASSGTSGGTDTQYF. The DNA for the CDR3 is TGTGCCAGCAGTGGGACTAGCGGGGGCACAGATACGCAGTATTTT.

This chain uses TRBV7-2 with TRBJ2-7; TRBD2 might be the D (7 bases). Germline loops: CDR1 SGHTA, CDR2 FQGNSA. The length of the CDR3 is 15 residues. V gave up 5 bases and J gave up 2 bases, with 16 bases separating them. The CDR3 DNA follows: TGTGCCAGCAGCCCCCGCCCGGGGGGCACCTACGAGCAGTACTTC. Amino acid sequence: CASSPRPGGTYEQYF.

This clone was observed once. This chain joins TRBV27 and TRBJ1-1, with D perhaps TRBD1 (5 bases). This CDR3 has 15 amino acids. In germline, CDR1 is MNHEY, CDR2 SMNVEV (reference sequence). V lost 5 bases, J lost 4 bases, and 17 bases lay in between. CDR3 in amino acids: CASSTLQEPSTEAFF. In nucleotides, the CDR3 is TGTGCCAGCAGTACCCTACAGGAGCCGAGCACTGAAGCTTTCTTT.

The V gene is TRBV5-5, the J gene TRBJ1-4, with TRBD1 identical over 8 bases. Germline V gene lookup returns CDR1 SGHKS and CDR2 YYEKEE (reference sequence). The CDR3 runs to 14 residues. V shed 4 bases, J shed 7 bases, and the junction held 6 bases outside the gene matches. CDR3 DNA: TGTGCCAGCAGCAGAGACAGGGGACTTGAAAAACTGTTTTTT. Residues: CASSRDRGLEKLFF.

The chain recombines TRBV27 with TRBJ2-3, with 13 positions matching TRBD2. Trimming cost V 8 bases and J 1 base; bases outside gene matches: 3. Germline values: CDR1 MNHEY, CDR2 SMNVEV (reference sequence). There are 15 residues in the CDR3. This chain's CDR3 is CASRGLAGGTDTQYF. The CDR3 DNA reads TGTGCCAGCCGTGGACTAGCGGGGGGCACAGATACGCAGTATTTT.

The V call is TRBV7-7, the J call TRBJ2-5; no reliable D call. The V gene lost 5 bases and the J gene lost 10 bases, with 17 bases spanning the gap. Germline CDR1 SSHAT, CDR2 FNYEAQ (reference sequence). This CDR3 comprises 13 residues. The chain's CDR3 is CASSPDWVVVQYF. The CDR3 coding sequence is TGTGCCAGCAGCCCCGACTGGGTGGTTGTCCAGTACTTC.

The genes are TRBV27 and TRBJ1-6; 11 bases align to TRBD1. J gave up 9 bases and V 6 bases, and 4 bases lay outside the gene matches. The CDR3 extends over 14 amino acids. Germline CDR1 MNHEY, CDR2 SMNVEV (reference sequence). The CDR3, as DNA: TGTGCCAGCAGACCCGGGACAGGGGGTTCACCCCTCCACTTT. It translates to CASRPGTGGSPLHF.